A selection of T cell receptor beta chains follows, all from one sample in a study of radiotherapy plus CTLA-4 blockade in lung cancer. Profiling relied on immunoSEQ multiplex PCR, and the TCRdb table lists in-frame clones only, not all of them. Altogether about 86,000 clones are present, under 85% being singletons, with the ten largest covering 0.82%. The sequences come from peripheral blood, collected from a patient treated with radiotherapy plus ipilimumab. The source of these receptors is a human donor with non-small cell lung cancer who had stable disease on radiotherapy plus ipilimumab. The CDR3 runs from the conserved cysteine through the conserved F or W. Rows may omit the clone size; those that give it use once, few, many or a size class.

TRBJ1-1,TRBV6-5,-,CASTLQGGSTEAFF
TRBJ2-5,TRBV5-1,few,CASSLASGLGQETQYF
TRBJ2-7,TRBV10-3,-,CATIGDRTYEQYF
TRBJ1-1,TRBV6-5,-,CASTGGAPTTEAFF
TRBJ2-7,TRBV6-6,-,CASSSGPGYEQYF
TRBJ2-3,TRBV30,-,CAWSVKGRRGRGDTQYF
TRBJ2-7,TRBV28,-,CASRPTSGGSYEQYF
TRBJ2-7,TRBV7-8,-,CASSKTVPSSYEQYF
TRBJ1-3,TRBV18,few,CASSPARGSGNTIYF
TRBJ1-1,TRBV7-8,-,CASSLSQGRTEAFF
TRBJ2-2,TRBV19,-,CASSMVVGELFF
TRBJ2-2,TRBV6-1,once,CASSEPPGELFF
TRBJ2-2,TRBV30,-,CARTGGGTGELFF
TRBJ2-7,TRBV27,-,CASSLLAGELAQYF
TRBJ2-1,TRBV19,-,CASSGHGGGPYNEQFF
TRBJ1-5,TRBV2,once,CASSGETRNQPQHF
TRBJ1-2,TRBV7-9,few,CASTLPQDLYGYTF
TRBJ2-7,TRBV5-4,-,CASSIPGRAVQYF
TRBJ2-7,TRBV5-1,-,CASSLAGVYEQYF
TRBJ1-3,TRBV4-1,-,CASSQLSGNTIYF
TRBJ2-3,TRBV5-1,-,CASSLASSADTQYF
TRBJ1-3,TRBV14,-,CASSQLMAGASGNTIYF
TRBJ1-5,TRBV9,-,CASSVGGRGTPQHF
TRBJ2-2,TRBV28,-,CASSSTAGLRTGELFF